A selection of T cell receptor beta chains follows, all from one sample in a study of chemoradiotherapy in HPV16-positive cancers. The repertoire was sequenced with immunoSEQ multiplex PCR; TCRdb's copy has only in-frame clones and lacks some. The table includes 25,000 to 30,000 clones, around nine tenths detected once. Sequenced here: blood, sampled from a patient who underwent chemoradiotherapy. The receptor set was obtained from a human donor with HPV-associated anogenital cancer. Both conserved end residues are part of each CDR3. Each record gives: J gene, V gene, CDR3 length, D gene, clone size, CDR3 DNA, CDR3 protein. The D gene is left open where the match is weak. For some rows the clone size is stated as once, few or many, or as a class when expanded; others skip it.

j_gene: TRBJ2-7
v_gene: TRBV28
len: 14
d_gene: TRBD1
abundance: .
CDR3nt: TGTGCCAGCACCCGGACAGGGGGCCCCTACGAGCAGTACTTC
CDR3aa: CASTRTGGPYEQYF

j_gene: TRBJ2-3
v_gene: TRBV4-3
len: 15
d_gene: .
abundance: .
CDR3nt: TGCGCCAGCAGCCAGTATTTAGCGAACTCAGATACGCAGTATTTT
CDR3aa: CASSQYLANSDTQYF

j_gene: TRBJ2-7
v_gene: TRBV7-2
len: 14
d_gene: .
abundance: .
CDR3nt: TGTGCCAGCAGCTTAGTCAGGACCTCCTACGAGCAGTACTTC
CDR3aa: CASSLVRTSYEQYF

j_gene: TRBJ1-2
v_gene: TRBV4-2
len: 16
d_gene: .
abundance: once
CDR3nt: TGTGCCAGCAGCCAAGAGGGGAGAAGACAGAGCTATGGCTACACCTTC
CDR3aa: CASSQEGRRQSYGYTF

j_gene: TRBJ2-5
v_gene: TRBV5-1
len: 13
d_gene: .
abundance: once
CDR3nt: TGCGCCAGCAGCTTCAGGTCTCAAGAGACCCAGTACTTC
CDR3aa: CASSFRSQETQYF

j_gene: TRBJ2-7
v_gene: TRBV7-2
len: 14
d_gene: .
abundance: .
CDR3nt: TGTGCCAGCAGCTTAGCGTCAAGGGGGGACGAGCAGTACTTC
CDR3aa: CASSLASRGDEQYF

j_gene: TRBJ2-1
v_gene: TRBV16
len: 17
d_gene: TRBD1
abundance: .
CDR3nt: TGTGCCAGCACCCGTCCCGGGACAGGGACCACCTACAATGAGCAGTTCTTC
CDR3aa: CASTRPGTGTTYNEQFF

j_gene: TRBJ2-5
v_gene: TRBV12-5
len: 14
d_gene: TRBD1
abundance: .
CDR3nt: TGTGCTAGTGGCCAGGGGGCGTTTGAAGGAACCCAGTACTTC
CDR3aa: CASGQGAFEGTQYF

j_gene: TRBJ1-2
v_gene: TRBV7-9
len: 12
d_gene: .
abundance: once
CDR3nt: TGTGCCAGCAGCCCTTCCTCCTATGGCTACACCTTC
CDR3aa: CASSPSSYGYTF

j_gene: TRBJ2-7
v_gene: TRBV4-1
len: 15
d_gene: .
abundance: .
CDR3nt: TGCGCCAGCAGCCCTTCCACGGGGAGCTCCTACGAGCAGTACTTC
CDR3aa: CASSPSTGSSYEQYF

j_gene: TRBJ2-5
v_gene: TRBV21-1
len: 14
d_gene: .
abundance: .
CDR3nt: TGTGCCAGCAGTCCCGGGACTAACAAAGAGACCCAGTACTTC
CDR3aa: CASSPGTNKETQYF

j_gene: TRBJ2-5
v_gene: TRBV5-1
len: 15
d_gene: TRBD1
abundance: .
CDR3nt: TGCGCCAGCAGCCCTTTGACAGGGGTTCGAGAGACCCAGTACTTC
CDR3aa: CASSPLTGVRETQYF

j_gene: TRBJ2-3
v_gene: TRBV7-2
len: 14
d_gene: .
abundance: .
CDR3nt: TGTGCCAGCAGCTTAGATCAGGGGTCGGGTACGCAGTATTTT
CDR3aa: CASSLDQGSGTQYF

j_gene: TRBJ1-4
v_gene: TRBV9
len: 15
d_gene: .
abundance: .
CDR3nt: TGTGCCAGCAGCCTTAGTGGCCGGCTGGGGGAAAAACTGTTTTTT
CDR3aa: CASSLSGRLGEKLFF

j_gene: TRBJ1-6
v_gene: TRBV4-3
len: 19
d_gene: TRBD1
abundance: once
CDR3nt: TGCGCCAGCAGCCAAGAGAAGGTCACAGGGGGTTCCTATAATTCACCCCTCCACTTT
CDR3aa: CASSQEKVTGGSYNSPLHF

j_gene: TRBJ1-1
v_gene: TRBV2
len: 17
d_gene: TRBD1
abundance: .
CDR3nt: TGTGCCAGCAGTCGAACGGGACAGGGGGCTAAAAGGACTGAAGCTTTCTTT
CDR3aa: CASSRTGQGAKRTEAFF

j_gene: TRBJ1-1
v_gene: TRBV7-6
len: 14
d_gene: .
abundance: large
CDR3nt: TGTGCCAGCAGCTTAGAGGCAGTGAACACTGAAGCTTTCTTT
CDR3aa: CASSLEAVNTEAFF

j_gene: TRBJ2-5
v_gene: TRBV7-2
len: 16
d_gene: TRBD2
abundance: .
CDR3nt: TGTGCCAGCAGCTCCGGACTAGCGGGAACCCAAGAGACCCAGTACTTC
CDR3aa: CASSSGLAGTQETQYF

j_gene: TRBJ2-1
v_gene: TRBV19
len: 17
d_gene: TRBD2
abundance: .
CDR3nt: TGTGCCAGTAGTCTCGCGCTAGGAGCGGGGGTATACAATGAGCAGTTCTTC
CDR3aa: CASSLALGAGVYNEQFF

j_gene: TRBJ2-7
v_gene: TRBV10-2
len: 14
d_gene: .
abundance: .
CDR3nt: TGCGCCAGCAGTGAACAAGGGCACTCGTACGAGCAGTACTTC
CDR3aa: CASSEQGHSYEQYF

j_gene: TRBJ2-2
v_gene: TRBV7-6
len: 14
d_gene: .
abundance: .
CDR3nt: TGTGCCAGCACCAGACGGGAGAACACCGGGGAGCTGTTTTTT
CDR3aa: CASTRRENTGELFF

j_gene: TRBJ2-7
v_gene: TRBV5-1
len: 14
d_gene: .
abundance: .
CDR3nt: TGCGCCAGCAGCTTGGATTCAACTTCCTACGAGCAGTACTTC
CDR3aa: CASSLDSTSYEQYF

j_gene: TRBJ2-1
v_gene: TRBV6-6
len: 14
d_gene: .
abundance: .
CDR3nt: TGTGCCAGCAGTGCCCCTCGGGACTCCTATGAGCAGTTCTTC
CDR3aa: CASSAPRDSYEQFF

j_gene: TRBJ2-7
v_gene: TRBV7-2
len: 15
d_gene: TRBD2
abundance: once
CDR3nt: TGTGCCAGCAGCTTAGGTAGCGGGGGTTCCTACGAGCAGTACTTC
CDR3aa: CASSLGSGGSYEQYF

j_gene: TRBJ2-1
v_gene: TRBV2
len: 13
d_gene: .
abundance: once
CDR3nt: TGTGCCAGCAGAGACAGCGGACACAATGAGCAGTTCTTC
CDR3aa: CASRDSGHNEQFF

j_gene: TRBJ2-7
v_gene: TRBV6-5
len: 14
d_gene: .
abundance: .
CDR3nt: TGTGCCAGCAGTTACTCGCCGGCCACCTACGAGCAGTACTTC
CDR3aa: CASSYSPATYEQYF

j_gene: TRBJ1-3
v_gene: TRBV10-3
len: 14
d_gene: .
abundance: .
CDR3nt: TGTGCCATCAGTGAACCAGTCTCTGGAAACACCATATATTTT
CDR3aa: CAISEPVSGNTIYF

j_gene: TRBJ1-5
v_gene: TRBV18
len: 14
d_gene: .
abundance: .
CDR3nt: TGTGCCAGCTCACCACTAGCGGACAATCAGCCCCAGCATTTT
CDR3aa: CASSPLADNQPQHF

j_gene: TRBJ1-4
v_gene: TRBV25-1
len: 14
d_gene: .
abundance: .
CDR3nt: TGTGCCAGCAGGTGGGGAGCAACTAATGAAAAACTGTTTTTT
CDR3aa: CASRWGATNEKLFF

j_gene: TRBJ2-2
v_gene: TRBV5-1
len: 14
d_gene: .
abundance: .
CDR3nt: TGCGCCAGCAGCGTCTCCACTGTCCCCGGGGAGCTGTTTTTT
CDR3aa: CASSVSTVPGELFF

j_gene: TRBJ1-5
v_gene: TRBV5-1
len: 15
d_gene: .
abundance: .
CDR3nt: TGCGCCAGCAGCTTGGGCCCCCTTAGGAATCAGCCCCAGCATTTT
CDR3aa: CASSLGPLRNQPQHF